Following are 10 T cell receptor beta chains from one sample sequenced in a study of sequential checkpoint blockade in melanoma. Stated treatment: randomized to nivolumab then ipilimumab (arm A) or the reverse (arm B). This table comes from immunoSEQ multiplex PCR, and its TCRdb copy is limited to in-frame clones, with some not included. The data show 15,000 to 20,000 clones, around 75% seen once. Sample: CD8+ T cells sorted from blood (inferred from file names), taken from a patient given nivolumab and ipilimumab in sequence. These receptors all stem from a human donor with melanoma.

In this sample, this clone turned up a few times. This sequence joins TRBV28 and TRBJ1-5, with 9 bases aligning to TRBD1. Germline V lookup: CDR1 MDHEN, CDR2 SYDVKM. V was pared by 6 bases and J by 5 bases, with 5 bases of the junction left unmatched. This CDR3 spans 14 amino acids. The CDR3 region has the DNA TGTGCCAGCAGCACAGGGGGCATCCATCAGCCCCAGCATTTT. Translated: CASSTGGIHQPQHF.

V and J are TRBV27 and TRBJ1-1, with D possibly being TRBD1 (6 bases). Germline assignment: CDR1 MNHEY and CDR2 SMNVEV (reference sequence). The V end was cut by 5 bases, the J end by 0 bases, with 13 bases between. The CDR3 contains 15 residues. The CDR3 sequence: CASSLRWTVNTEAFF. CDR3 DNA sequence: TGTGCCAGCAGTCTACGATGGACAGTGAACACTGAAGCTTTCTTT.

The chain has TRBV28 and TRBJ1-5; D is unclear. This CDR3 contains 12 residues. The germline V gene has CDR1 MDHEN and CDR2 SYDVKM. With 8 bases removed from V and 6 bases from J, the gap between germline ends came to 11 bases. This CDR3 reads CASHLRSQPQHF. CDR3 bases: TGTGCCAGCCATTTGAGGAGTCAGCCCCAGCATTTT.

This sequence joins TRBV19 and TRBJ1-5; D might be TRBD1 (5 bases). The CDR3 has 13 residues. Trimming pared 3 bases from V and 5 bases from J, leaving 8 bases between. In germline, CDR1 is LNHDA, CDR2 SQIVND (reference sequence). The CDR3 DNA reads as TGTGCCAGTAGTATGCGGGGCGATCAGCCCCAGCATTTT. The encoded protein is CASSMRGDQPQHF.

V gene TRBV5-8 combines with J gene TRBJ2-7; TRBD1 agrees at 8 bases. The CDR3 runs to 13 residues. Trimming took 0 bases from V and 6 from J; bases not matched to a gene: 2. Germline CDR1 reads SGHTS; CDR2 reads YDEGEE. CDR3 bases: TGTGCCAGCAGCTTGGCGACAGGGGTCGAGCAGTACTTC. It is translated as CASSLATGVEQYF.

The chain recombines TRBV7-8 with TRBJ2-7, with 7 positions matching TRBD2. CDR3 size: 14 residues. Germline-derived CDR1 and CDR2 are SGHVS and FQNEAQ. Trimming removed 1 base from V and 2 bases from J; junction bases left unmatched: 2. CDR3 DNA: TGTGCCAGCAGCTTAGAACTAGCGACCTACGAGCAGTACTTC. Its translation is CASSLELATYEQYF.

The V and J genes are TRBV5-1 and TRBJ1-1; 7 nucleotides agree with TRBD1. The germline V gene has CDR1 SGHRS and CDR2 YFSETQ. The CDR3 covers 13 residues. Germline trimming cut 7 bases from V and 1 base from J; bases unmatched to any gene: 4. CDR3 residues: CASRGTANTEAFF. As DNA, the CDR3 is TGCGCCAGCCGAGGGACAGCGAACACTGAAGCTTTCTTT.

The chain uses TRBV6-1 and TRBJ1-1; no clear D. Germline assignment: CDR1 MNHNS and CDR2 SASEGT. The ends were cut back, 4 bases at V and 11 bases at J, with 5 bases in the middle. The CDR3 runs 9 residues. The CDR3 reads CASSGAAFF. The DNA for the CDR3 is TGTGCCAGCAGTGGCGCTGCTTTCTTT.

The chain links TRBV7-9 to TRBJ1-2; 8 bases fit TRBD1. With V trimmed by 3 bases and J by 4 bases, 7 bases remained unmatched. The CDR3 covers 15 residues. The germline CDR1 and CDR2 sequences are SEHNR and FQNEAQ (reference sequence). The DNA for the CDR3 is TGTGCCAGCAGCTTGGGACAGGCGACCGGCTATGGCTACACCTTC. Protein: CASSLGQATGYGYTF.

The CDR3 spells CAIMEPTMNTEAFF. CDR3 in DNA: TGTGCCATCATGGAGCCTACCATGAACACTGAAGCTTTCTTT. The chain links TRBV10-3 to TRBJ1-1; D uncertain. The germline gives CDR1 ENHRY, CDR2 SYGVKD. The CDR3 is 14 residues long. Deletions cut 7 bases from V and 0 bases from J, with 12 bases between.